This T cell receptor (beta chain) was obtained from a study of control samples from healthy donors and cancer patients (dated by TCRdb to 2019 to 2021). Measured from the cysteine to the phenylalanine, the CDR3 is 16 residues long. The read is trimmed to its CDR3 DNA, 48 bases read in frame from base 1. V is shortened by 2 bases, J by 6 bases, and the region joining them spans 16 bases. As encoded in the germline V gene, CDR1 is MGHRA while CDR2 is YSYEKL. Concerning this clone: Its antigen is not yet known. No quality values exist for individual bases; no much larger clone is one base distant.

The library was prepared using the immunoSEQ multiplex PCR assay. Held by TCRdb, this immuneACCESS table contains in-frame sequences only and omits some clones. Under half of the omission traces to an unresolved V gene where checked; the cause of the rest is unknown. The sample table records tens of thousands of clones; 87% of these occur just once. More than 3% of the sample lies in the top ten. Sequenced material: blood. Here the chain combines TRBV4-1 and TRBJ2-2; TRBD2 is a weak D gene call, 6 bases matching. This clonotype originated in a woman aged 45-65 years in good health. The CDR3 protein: CASSQRERVLPGELFF. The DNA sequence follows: TGCGCCAGCAGCCAACGGGAGCGGGTGTTGCCCGGGGAGCTGTTTTTT.